This T cell receptor (beta chain) originates from a study of cytomegalovirus exposure and HLA in healthy donors. Overall study findings and caveats: Within an earlier analysis, most TCR beta V segments proved productive either about 90% or about 30% of the time. A later analysis reportedly found that, within productive TCRs, an Asian-associated ancestry cluster had fewer N-insertions than the mean observed across the roughly 700 donors.

Remarks on this clone: Its specificity is unknown.

13 Jbeta primers and 60 Vbeta primers were used for the PCR. Repertoires were generated with immunoSEQ multiplex PCR, while TCRdb's copy carries only in-frame clones and drops some. The table lists 140,000 to 150,000 clones, approximately 80% of them singletons. The CDR3 extends over 15 amino acids. Per the germline V gene, CDR1 is SNHLY and CDR2 is FYNNEI. J gave up 2 bases and V 6 bases, and 9 bases lay outside the gene matches. The receptor was isolated from a man aged 35 to 55 in good health and CMV-seronegative. Sequencing was carried out using PBMCs. The chain couples TRBV2 to TRBJ2-7, with TRBD2 matching over 8 bases. The CDR3, as DNA: TGTGCCAGCAGCCGTCGGGGGGGCGAAACCTACGAGCAGTACTTC. It codes for CASSRRGGETYEQYF. The full variable domain, its missing parts supplied by reference TRBV2 and TRBJ2-7, is EPEVTQTPSHQVTQMGQEVILRCVPISNHLYFYWYRQILGQKVEFLVSFYNNEISEKSEIFDDQFSVERPDGSNFTLKIRSTKLEDSAMYFCASSRRGGETYEQYFGPGTRLTVT.